Below, 22 T cell receptor beta chains from the same sample are listed, as sequenced in a study of PD-1 blockade in classical Hodgkin lymphoma. Time point meaning: cycle 4 day 1 (C4D1), after six to seven weeks of nivolumab. Following autologous stem cell transplantation, relapse occurred in every patient, and exposure to brentuximab vedotin varied. Assay used: immunoSEQ multiplex PCR; TCRdb lists only in-frame clones, some missing. The table records approximately 110,000 clones, approximately 89% of them present only once. Material: peripheral blood mononuclear cells (PBMCs), obtained before the fourth cycle of nivolumab. The receptors stem from a human donor with classical Hodgkin lymphoma.

The V and J genes are TRBV7-9 and TRBJ1-3, with D maybe TRBD1 (5 bases). CDR3 length: 15 amino acids. The germline gives CDR1 SEHNR, CDR2 FQNEAQ (reference sequence). V was clipped by 5 bases and J by 4 bases, with 15 bases between them. As DNA, the CDR3 is TGTGCCAGCAGCACTCCGGGACCTCTGGGAAACACCATATATTTT. This gives the protein CASSTPGPLGNTIYF.

As regards this clone: A read error may account for a junction end that differs from germline. This chain links TRBV18 with TRBJ1-1; 9 nucleotides agree with TRBD1. The CDR3 has 12 amino acids. From germline, CDR1 is KGHSH and CDR2 LQKENI. The CDR3 coding sequence is TGTGCCGGCTCAACGGGACAGGGTGAAGCTTTCTTT. It translates to CAGSTGQGEAFF. The full variable domain, its missing parts supplied by reference TRBV18 and TRBJ1-1, is NAGVMQNPRHLVRRRGQEARLRCSPMKGHSHVYWYRQLPEEGLKFMVYLQKENIIDESGMPKERFSAEFPKEGPSILRIQQVVRGDSAAYFCAGSTGQGEAFFGQGTRLTVV.

V gene TRBV11-2 combines with J gene TRBJ2-7, with a weak D call TRBD2 (5 bases). V was shortened by 1 base and J by 6 bases, with 16 bases between the two germline ends. Germline values: CDR1 SGHAT, CDR2 FQNNGV. The CDR3 loop spans 15 amino acids. In DNA, the CDR3 is TGTGCCAGCAGCTTAGCGGAGGCAGGCTGGGGCGAGCAGTACTTC. This encodes CASSLAEAGWGEQYF.

The genes are TRBV6-6 and TRBJ2-1, with 7 bases identical to TRBD2. V was clipped by 0 bases and J by 5 bases; unmatched bases: 4. The CDR3 loop spans 15 amino acids. Germline V gene data show CDR1 as MNHNY and CDR2 as SVGAGI (reference sequence). CDR3 DNA: TGTGCCAGCAGTTACTCGTCTAGCGGACACAATGAGCAGTTCTTC. Residues: CASSYSSSGHNEQFF.

This clone has only one observation. The V gene is TRBV2, the J gene TRBJ2-7; D is ambiguous. Germline lookup yields CDR1 SNHLY and CDR2 FYNNEI. With 2 bases removed from V and 2 bases from J, the gap between germline ends came to 16 bases. The CDR3 sequence is 16 residues long. The CDR3 protein is CASSELQLGLTYEQYF. CDR3 DNA: TGTGCCAGCAGTGAACTCCAGCTAGGCTTAACCTACGAGCAGTACTTC.

The CDR3 loop reads CASVEGAGGLGIYNEQFF. The CDR3 nucleotides read TGTGCCAGCGTGGAAGGGGCGGGAGGTTTGGGAATCTACAATGAGCAGTTCTTC. The V call is TRBV27, the J call TRBJ2-1; TRBD2 matches 8 bases. The CDR3 is 18 amino acids. CDR1 and CDR2 (germline): MNHEY, SMNVEV (reference sequence). V lost 8 bases, J lost 3 bases, and 18 bases stayed unmatched.

The chain combines TRBV7-2 with TRBJ2-3; unclear D gene. The CDR3 loop spans 10 amino acids. Per germline, CDR1 SGHTA and CDR2 FQGNSA. The V end lost 1 base, the J end lost 9 bases, and 2 bases lay between the germline ends. This CDR3 reads CASSLVTQYF. The CDR3 bases are TGTGCCAGCAGCTTAGTGACGCAGTATTTT.

The genes are TRBV19 and TRBJ2-5; D is perhaps TRBD1 (5 bases). The CDR3 is 13 amino acids. Trimming pared 5 bases from V and 2 bases from J, leaving 9 bases between. Per germline, CDR1 LNHDA and CDR2 SQIVND (reference sequence). The CDR3 DNA reads as TGTGCCAGTAGTTCAAGACAGCAAGAGACCCAGTACTTC. Protein: CASSSRQQETQYF.

The V and J genes are TRBV2 and TRBJ2-7; TRBD2 is a possible D gene (5 bases). Germline V gene data show CDR1 as SNHLY and CDR2 as FYNNEI. This CDR3 spans 14 amino acids. V lost 1 base and J lost 2, with 9 bases in between. The CDR3 here is CASSEGTRTYEQYF. The CDR3 DNA reads as TGTGCCAGCAGTGAAGGGACTCGAACCTACGAGCAGTACTTC.

The chain has TRBV6-6 and TRBJ1-1; 7 bases match TRBD1. CDR3 length equals 15 residues. The germline V gene has CDR1 MNHNY and CDR2 SVGAGI (reference sequence). J gave up 4 bases and V 5 bases, and 10 bases lay outside the gene matches. The CDR3 protein is CASSPTGKVGTEAFF. The CDR3 nucleotides read TGTGCCAGCAGTCCGACAGGGAAGGTTGGCACTGAAGCTTTCTTT.

In this sample, this clone turned up a few times. Within the sample, other DNA sequences also encode this same CDR3. The rearrangement joins TRBV9 to TRBJ1-5, with no clear D. This CDR3 spans 13 amino acids. Germline lookup yields CDR1 SGDLS and CDR2 YYNGEE. Trimming removed 0 bases from V and 0 bases from J, with 1 base in between. In nucleotides, the CDR3 is TGTGCCAGCAGCGTAGGTAGCAATCAGCCCCAGCATTTT. Translating gives CASSVGSNQPQHF. The full variable domain, in which reference TRBV9 and TRBJ1-5 provide the parts outside the CDR3, is DSGVTQTPKHLITATGQRVTLRCSPRSGDLSVYWYQQSLDQGLQFLIQYYNGEERAKGNILERFSAQQFPDLHSELNLSSLELGDSALYFCASSVGSNQPQHFGDGTRLSIL.

The chain is built from TRBV6-6 and TRBJ1-1; D is perhaps TRBD1 (6 bases). The CDR3 has 15 amino acids. Trimming pared 5 bases from V and 1 base from J, leaving 14 bases between. The germline gives CDR1 MNHNY, CDR2 SVGAGI (reference sequence). The chain's CDR3 is CASSASGDGNTEAFF. As DNA, the CDR3 is TGTGCCAGCAGTGCATCAGGGGACGGGAACACTGAAGCTTTCTTT.

The chain joins TRBV18 to TRBJ2-7; TRBD1 is a possible D gene (5 bases). Trimming removed 6 bases from V and 1 base from J, with 10 bases in between. The CDR3 sequence is 13 residues long. In germline, CDR1 is KGHSH, CDR2 LQKENI. CDR3 region: CASSLQESYEQYF. CDR3 bases: TGTGCCAGCTCCTTACAGGAGTCCTACGAGCAGTACTTC.

The rearrangement uses TRBV27 and TRBJ2-7; D is unresolved. The CDR3 spans 12 residues. V was cut by 2 bases and J by 5 bases, with 7 bases left in between. CDR1 MNHEY and CDR2 SMNVEV come from the germline V gene (reference sequence). The DNA for the CDR3 is TGTGCCAGCAGTTTAGGTGGAAACGAGCAGTACTTC. This translates into CASSLGGNEQYF.

The V and J genes are TRBV5-6 and TRBJ2-7, with D perhaps TRBD2 (6 bases). The CDR3 totals 14 residues. Germline loops: CDR1 SGHDT, CDR2 YYEEEE. V shed 1 base and J shed 4 bases, with 12 bases lying between them. The CDR3 DNA reads TGTGCCAGCAGCTTGCCAGGGAGGTGGTACGAGCAGTACTTC. Translating gives CASSLPGRWYEQYF.

The J gene is TRBJ2-1, the V gene TRBV20-1; TRBD1 agrees at 10 bases. Per the germline V gene, CDR1 is DFQATT and CDR2 is SNEGSKA (reference sequence). The junction had 5 bases not matched to a gene; V was cut back by 4 bases and J by 14 bases. CDR3 length: 11 residues. Here the CDR3 reads CSATEGTGEFF. The CDR3 DNA sequence: TGCAGTGCTACCGAGGGGACAGGGGAGTTCTTC.

The V and J genes are TRBV7-9 and TRBJ2-7; D is possibly TRBD1 (5 bases). V lost 5 bases to trimming and J lost 4 bases, with 12 bases between them. Per the germline V gene, CDR1 is SEHNR and CDR2 is FQNEAQ (reference sequence). CDR3 length equals 13 residues. CDR3 nucleotides: TGTGCCAGCAGCCGATTAGGGGCTTACGAGCAGTACTTC. This encodes CASSRLGAYEQYF.

This chain uses TRBV4-3 with TRBJ2-3, with TRBD2 identical over 12 bases. CDR1 and CDR2 (germline): LGHNA, YSLEER. V lost 4 bases to trimming and J lost 2 bases; unmatched junction nucleotides: 7. CDR3 length equals 17 residues. The CDR3, as DNA: TGCGCCAGCAGCCTAATGACTAGCGGGAGTTTCACAGATACGCAGTATTTT. This encodes CASSLMTSGSFTDTQYF.

The CDR3: CASSFQNYGYTF. The CDR3, as DNA: TGTGCCAGCAGTTTTCAGAACTATGGCTACACCTTC. The V and J genes are TRBV28 and TRBJ1-2; D not certain. V shed 3 bases and J shed 2 bases, with 4 bases lying between them. The CDR3 has 12 residues. Germline V gene sequence: CDR1 MDHEN, CDR2 SYDVKM.

This clone was detected a few times. The J gene is TRBJ2-5, the V gene TRBV11-3; D is undetermined. Germline CDR1 and CDR2: SGHNT and YENEEA. The CDR3 is 13 amino acids. V dropped 1 base and J dropped 2 bases, with 5 bases sitting between them. The CDR3 is CASSLGAQETQYF. In DNA form, the CDR3 reads TGTGCCAGCAGCTTAGGTGCGCAAGAGACCCAGTACTTC.

As DNA, the CDR3 is TGTGCCAGCAGTGAATTCGGAGATTTCAATCAGCCCCAGCATTTT. Protein: CASSEFGDFNQPQHF. The V and J genes are TRBV2 and TRBJ1-5, with D unclear. Germline V gene data show CDR1 as SNHLY and CDR2 as FYNNEI. With 2 bases removed from V and 3 bases from J, the gap between germline ends came to 11 bases. CDR3 size: 15 residues.

The chain uses TRBV5-4 and TRBJ2-3; 14 bases map to TRBD2. The germline V gene has CDR1 SGHNT and CDR2 YYREEE (reference sequence). The junction had 2 bases not matched to a gene; V was cut back by 0 bases and J by 5 bases. The CDR3 has 16 residues. In DNA form, the CDR3 reads TGTGCCAGCAGCTTGGCCGGGACTAGCGGGAGAGATACGCAGTATTTT. Encoded protein: CASSLAGTSGRDTQYF.